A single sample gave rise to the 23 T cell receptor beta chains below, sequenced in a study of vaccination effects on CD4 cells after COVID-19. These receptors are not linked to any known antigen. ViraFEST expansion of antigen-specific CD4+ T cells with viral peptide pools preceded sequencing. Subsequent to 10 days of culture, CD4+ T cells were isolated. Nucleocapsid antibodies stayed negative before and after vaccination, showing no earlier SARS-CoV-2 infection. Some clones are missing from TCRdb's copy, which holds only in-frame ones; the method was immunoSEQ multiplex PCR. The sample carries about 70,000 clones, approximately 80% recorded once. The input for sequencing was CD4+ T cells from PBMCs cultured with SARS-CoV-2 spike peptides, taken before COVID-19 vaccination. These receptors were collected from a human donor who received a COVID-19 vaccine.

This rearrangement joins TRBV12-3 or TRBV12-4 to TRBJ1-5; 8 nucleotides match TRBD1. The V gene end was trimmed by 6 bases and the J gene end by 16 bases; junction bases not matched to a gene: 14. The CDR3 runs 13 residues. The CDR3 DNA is TGTGCCAGCAGCAGAGATCAGGGGGCGCGTGAACATTTT. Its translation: CASSRDQGAREHF.

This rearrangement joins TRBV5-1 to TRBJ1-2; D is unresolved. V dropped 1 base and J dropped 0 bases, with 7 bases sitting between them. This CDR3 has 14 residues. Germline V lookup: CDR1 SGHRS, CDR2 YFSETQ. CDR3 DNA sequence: TGCGCCAGCAGCTTGAGGTTGGCTAACTATGGCTACACCTTC. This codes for CASSLRLANYGYTF.

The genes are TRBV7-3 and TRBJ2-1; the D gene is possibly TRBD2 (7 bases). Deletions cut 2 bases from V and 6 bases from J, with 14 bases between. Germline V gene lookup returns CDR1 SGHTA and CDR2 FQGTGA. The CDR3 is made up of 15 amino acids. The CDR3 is CASSLRGGVVNEQFF. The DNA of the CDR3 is TGTGCCAGCAGCTTACGAGGGGGGGTTGTCAATGAGCAGTTCTTC.

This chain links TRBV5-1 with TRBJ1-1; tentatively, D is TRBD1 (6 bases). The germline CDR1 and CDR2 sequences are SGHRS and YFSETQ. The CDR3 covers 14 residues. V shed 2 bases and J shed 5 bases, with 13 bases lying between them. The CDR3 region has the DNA TGCGCCAGCAGCTTTCAGGGCCAGGGGACTGAAGCTTTCTTT. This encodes CASSFQGQGTEAFF. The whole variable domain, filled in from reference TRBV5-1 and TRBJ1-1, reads KAGVTQTPRYLIKTRGQQVTLSCSPISGHRSVSWYQQTPGQGLQFLFEYFSETQRNKGNFPGRFSGRQFSNSRSEMNVSTLELGDSALYLCASSFQGQGTEAFFGQGTRLTVV.

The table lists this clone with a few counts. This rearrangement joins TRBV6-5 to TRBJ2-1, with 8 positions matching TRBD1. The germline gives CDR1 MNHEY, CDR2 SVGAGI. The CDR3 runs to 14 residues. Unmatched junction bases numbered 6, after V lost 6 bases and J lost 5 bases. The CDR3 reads CASRRNRGDNEQFF. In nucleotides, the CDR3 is TGTGCCAGCAGAAGGAACAGGGGGGACAATGAGCAGTTCTTC.

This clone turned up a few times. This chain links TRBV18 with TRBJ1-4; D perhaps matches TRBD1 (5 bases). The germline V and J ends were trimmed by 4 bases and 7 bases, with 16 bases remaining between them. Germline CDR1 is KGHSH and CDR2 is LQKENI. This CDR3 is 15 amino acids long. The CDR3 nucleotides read TGTGCCAGCTCACTGGAACAGGACTGGATTGAAAAACTGTTTTTT. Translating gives CASSLEQDWIEKLFF.

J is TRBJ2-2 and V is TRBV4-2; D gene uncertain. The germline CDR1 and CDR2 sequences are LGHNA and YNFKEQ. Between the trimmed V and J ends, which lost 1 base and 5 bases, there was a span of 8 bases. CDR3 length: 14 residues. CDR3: CASSQVQGTGELFF. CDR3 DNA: TGTGCCAGCAGCCAAGTCCAAGGAACCGGGGAGCTGTTTTTT.

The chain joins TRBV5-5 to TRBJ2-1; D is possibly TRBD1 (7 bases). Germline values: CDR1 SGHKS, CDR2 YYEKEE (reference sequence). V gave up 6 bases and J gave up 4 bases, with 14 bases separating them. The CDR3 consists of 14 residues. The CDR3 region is CASTAGQYYNEQFF. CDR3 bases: TGTGCCAGCACCGCGGGACAGTATTACAATGAGCAGTTCTTC.

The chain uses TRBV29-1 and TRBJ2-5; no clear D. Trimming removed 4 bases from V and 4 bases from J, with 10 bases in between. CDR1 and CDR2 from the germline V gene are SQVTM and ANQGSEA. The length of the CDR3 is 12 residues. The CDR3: CSVATARETQYF. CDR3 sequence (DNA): TGCAGCGTTGCAACCGCCCGAGAGACCCAGTACTTC.

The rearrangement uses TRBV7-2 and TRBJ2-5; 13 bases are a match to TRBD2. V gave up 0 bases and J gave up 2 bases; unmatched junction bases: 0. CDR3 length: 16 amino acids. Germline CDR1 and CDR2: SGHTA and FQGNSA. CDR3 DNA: TGTGCCAGCAGCTTAGCACTAGCGGGGGGGCAAGAGACCCAGTACTTC. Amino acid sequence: CASSLALAGGQETQYF.

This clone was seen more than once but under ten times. The CDR3, as DNA: TGCGCCAGCAGACAGGGTGCGAACACCGGGGAGCTGTTTTTT. This codes for CASRQGANTGELFF. The chain links TRBV10-1 to TRBJ2-2; D perhaps matches TRBD1 (6 bases). Looked up from germline, CDR1 is WNHNN and CDR2 is SYGVQD (reference sequence). Trimming stripped 6 bases from V and 0 bases from J, with 8 bases between. The CDR3 sequence is 14 residues long.

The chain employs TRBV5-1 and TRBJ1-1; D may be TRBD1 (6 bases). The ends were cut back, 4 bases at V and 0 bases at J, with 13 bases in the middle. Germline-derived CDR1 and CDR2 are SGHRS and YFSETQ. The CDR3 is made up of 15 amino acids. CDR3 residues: CASSTWAGVNTEAFF. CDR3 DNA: TGCGCCAGCAGCACCTGGGCAGGGGTGAACACTGAAGCTTTCTTT. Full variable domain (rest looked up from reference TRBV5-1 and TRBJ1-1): KAGVTQTPRYLIKTRGQQVTLSCSPISGHRSVSWYQQTPGQGLQFLFEYFSETQRNKGNFPGRFSGRQFSNSRSEMNVSTLELGDSALYLCASSTWAGVNTEAFFGQGTRLTVV.

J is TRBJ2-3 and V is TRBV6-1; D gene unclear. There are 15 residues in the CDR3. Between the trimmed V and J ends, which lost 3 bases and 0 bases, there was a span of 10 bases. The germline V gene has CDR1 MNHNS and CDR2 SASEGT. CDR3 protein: CASSDAFGSTDTQYF. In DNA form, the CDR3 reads TGTGCCAGCAGTGATGCATTTGGCAGCACAGATACGCAGTATTTT.

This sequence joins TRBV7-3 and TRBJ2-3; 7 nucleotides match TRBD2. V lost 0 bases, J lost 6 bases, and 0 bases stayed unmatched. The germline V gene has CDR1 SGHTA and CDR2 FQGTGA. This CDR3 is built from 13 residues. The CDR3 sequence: CASSLTRGDTQYF. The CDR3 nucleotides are TGTGCCAGCAGCTTAACGCGGGGGGATACGCAGTATTTT.

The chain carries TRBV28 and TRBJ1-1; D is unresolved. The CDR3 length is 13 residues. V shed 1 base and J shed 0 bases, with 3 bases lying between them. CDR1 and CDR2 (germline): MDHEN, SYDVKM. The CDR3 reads CASSLSLNTEAFF. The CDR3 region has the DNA TGTGCCAGCAGTTTATCCCTGAACACTGAAGCTTTCTTT.

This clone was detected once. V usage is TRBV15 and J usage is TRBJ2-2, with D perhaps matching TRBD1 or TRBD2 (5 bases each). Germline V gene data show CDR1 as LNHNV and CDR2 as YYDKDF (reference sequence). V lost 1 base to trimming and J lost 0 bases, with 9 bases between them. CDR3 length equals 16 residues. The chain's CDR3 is CATSRGDGSNTGELFF. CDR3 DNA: TGTGCCACCAGCAGAGGGGACGGCTCGAACACCGGGGAGCTGTTTTTT.

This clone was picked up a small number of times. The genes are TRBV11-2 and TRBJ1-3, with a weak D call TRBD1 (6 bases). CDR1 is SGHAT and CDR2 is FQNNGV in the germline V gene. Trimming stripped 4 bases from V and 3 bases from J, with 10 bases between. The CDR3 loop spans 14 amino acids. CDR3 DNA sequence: TGTGCCAGCAGCTCACAGGGTGGTGGAAACACCATATATTTT. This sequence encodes CASSSQGGGNTIYF.

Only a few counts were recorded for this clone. CDR3 sequence: CSVPTGTGQYTEAFF. The CDR3 DNA reads as TGCAGCGTCCCAACCGGGACAGGGCAATACACTGAAGCTTTCTTT. V gene TRBV29-1 combines with J gene TRBJ1-1; TRBD1 agrees at 9 bases. The CDR3 totals 15 residues. CDR1 and CDR2 (germline): SQVTM, ANQGSEA. The V gene end was trimmed by 6 bases and the J gene end by 3 bases; junction bases not matched to a gene: 11.

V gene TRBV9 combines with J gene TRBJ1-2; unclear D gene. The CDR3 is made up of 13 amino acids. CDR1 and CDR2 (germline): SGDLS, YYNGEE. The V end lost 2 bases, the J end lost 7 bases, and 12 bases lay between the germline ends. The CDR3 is CASSVGFPGGYTF. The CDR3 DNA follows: TGTGCCAGCAGCGTCGGCTTTCCGGGTGGCTACACCTTC.

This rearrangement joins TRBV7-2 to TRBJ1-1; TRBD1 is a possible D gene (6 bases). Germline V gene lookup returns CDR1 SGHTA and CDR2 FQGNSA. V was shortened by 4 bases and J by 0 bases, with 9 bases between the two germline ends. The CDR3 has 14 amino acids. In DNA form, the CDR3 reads TGTGCCAGCAGCTCGACAGGTTTGAACACTGAAGCTTTCTTT. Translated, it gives CASSSTGLNTEAFF.

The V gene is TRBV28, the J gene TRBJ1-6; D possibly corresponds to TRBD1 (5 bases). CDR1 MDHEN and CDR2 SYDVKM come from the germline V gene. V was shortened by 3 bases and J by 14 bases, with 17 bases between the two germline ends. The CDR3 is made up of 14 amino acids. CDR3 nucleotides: TGTGCCAGCAGTTTCGGGGGTTTTGAGTTTTCCCTCCACTTT. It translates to CASSFGGFEFSLHF.

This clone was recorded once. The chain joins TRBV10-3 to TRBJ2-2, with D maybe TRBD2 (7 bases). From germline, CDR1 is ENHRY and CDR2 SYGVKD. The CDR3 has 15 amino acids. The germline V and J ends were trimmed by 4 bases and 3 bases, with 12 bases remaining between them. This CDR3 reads CAISARGADTGELFF. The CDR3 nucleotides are TGTGCCATCAGTGCCCGGGGGGCTGACACCGGGGAGCTGTTTTTT.

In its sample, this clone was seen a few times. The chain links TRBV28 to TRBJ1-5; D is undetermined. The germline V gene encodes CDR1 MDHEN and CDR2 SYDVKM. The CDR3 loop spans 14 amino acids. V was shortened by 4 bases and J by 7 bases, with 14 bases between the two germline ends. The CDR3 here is CASSSVAENQPQHF. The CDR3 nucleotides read TGTGCCAGCAGTTCTGTCGCAGAAAACCAGCCCCAGCATTTT.